This T cell receptor beta chain was documented in a study of CD8 T cells in ankylosing spondylitis. This clonotype was counted ten times or more. Using its own MiXCR run on the 5' RACE reads, TCRdb lists one record per CDR3 protein. The table shows about 140,000 distinct CDR3 sequences, with 7% to 10% occurring only once. With 3 bases removed from V and 2 bases from J, the gap between germline ends came to 10 bases. Germline V gene lookup returns CDR1 DFQATT and CDR2 SNEGSKA (reference sequence). The CDR3 is made up of 13 amino acids. The chain combines TRBV20-1 with TRBJ1-1; D call uncertain. The receptor was isolated from a male donor with ankylosing spondylitis. Material: synovial fluid, either unsorted or a sorted T cell fraction (not recorded which). In nucleotides, the CDR3 is TGCAGTGCTAGTGGGGATCACAACACTGAAGCTTTCTTT. Protein product: CSASGDHNTEAFF.